This TCR beta chain was captured by sequencing in a study of cytomegalovirus exposure and HLA in healthy donors. Study-wide background: HLA-typed donors were the source of around 77 million unique TCRs held in an early data release. Clustering assigned about 76% of the roughly 420 genotyped donors to the Caucasian-associated ancestry cluster. Broader study findings: A later analysis showed that HLA-associated TCR beta chains had undergone more clonal expansion than equally common others. CMV antigen specificity was confirmed in vitro for three CMV-associated chains.

Germline V lookup: CDR1 LNHDA, CDR2 SQIVND (reference sequence). The CDR3 spans 15 residues. The V end lost 4 bases, the J end lost 0 bases, and 10 bases lay between the germline ends. Concerning this clone itself: No antigen is known for it.

This PCR relied on a set of 60 Vbeta primers and 13 Jbeta primers. TCRdb's copy holds only in-frame clones and misses some; the assay was immunoSEQ multiplex PCR. This table has 150,000 to 180,000 clones, 70% to 80% appearing once. The sequencing input was PBMCs. The clonotype was recovered from a man aged 25-40 years in good health and CMV-seronegative. J is TRBJ2-1 and V is TRBV19; D remains ambiguous. DNA of the CDR3: TGTGCCAGTAGTACCCGTACGAGCTCCTACAATGAGCAGTTCTTC. This codes for CASSTRTSSYNEQFF.